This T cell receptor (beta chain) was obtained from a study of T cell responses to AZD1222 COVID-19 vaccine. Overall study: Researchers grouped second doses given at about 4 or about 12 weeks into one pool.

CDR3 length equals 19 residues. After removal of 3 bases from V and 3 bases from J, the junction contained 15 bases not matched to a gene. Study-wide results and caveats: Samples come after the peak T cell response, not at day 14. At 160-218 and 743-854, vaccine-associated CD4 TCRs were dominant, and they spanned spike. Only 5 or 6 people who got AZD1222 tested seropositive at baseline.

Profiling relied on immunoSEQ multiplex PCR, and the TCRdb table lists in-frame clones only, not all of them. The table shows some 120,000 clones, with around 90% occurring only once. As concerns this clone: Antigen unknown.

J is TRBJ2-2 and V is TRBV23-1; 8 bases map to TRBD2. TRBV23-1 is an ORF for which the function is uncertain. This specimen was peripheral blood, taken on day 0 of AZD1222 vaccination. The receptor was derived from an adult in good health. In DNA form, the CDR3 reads TGCGCCAGCAGTCACATTGCCAGCGGGAGAAATCGGGACACCGGGGAGCTGTTTTTT. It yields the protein CASSHIASGRNRDTGELFF.